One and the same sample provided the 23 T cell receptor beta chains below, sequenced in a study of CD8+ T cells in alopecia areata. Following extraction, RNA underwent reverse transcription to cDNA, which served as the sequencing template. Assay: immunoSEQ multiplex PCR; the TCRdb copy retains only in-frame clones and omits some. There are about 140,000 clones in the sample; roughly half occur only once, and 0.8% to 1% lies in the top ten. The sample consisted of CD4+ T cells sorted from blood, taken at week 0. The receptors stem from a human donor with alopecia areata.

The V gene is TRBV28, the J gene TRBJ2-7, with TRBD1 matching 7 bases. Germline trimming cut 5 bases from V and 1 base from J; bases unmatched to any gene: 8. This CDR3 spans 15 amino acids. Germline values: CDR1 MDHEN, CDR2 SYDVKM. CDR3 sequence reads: CASSQGGAMSYEQYF. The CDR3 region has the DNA TGTGCCAGCAGTCAAGGGGGCGCGATGTCCTACGAGCAGTACTTC.

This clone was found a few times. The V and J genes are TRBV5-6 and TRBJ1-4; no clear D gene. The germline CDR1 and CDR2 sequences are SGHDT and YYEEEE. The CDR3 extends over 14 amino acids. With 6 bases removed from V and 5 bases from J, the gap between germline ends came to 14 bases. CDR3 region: CASTTGLGNEKLFF. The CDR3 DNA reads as TGTGCCAGCACAACCGGACTTGGGAATGAAAAACTGTTTTTT.

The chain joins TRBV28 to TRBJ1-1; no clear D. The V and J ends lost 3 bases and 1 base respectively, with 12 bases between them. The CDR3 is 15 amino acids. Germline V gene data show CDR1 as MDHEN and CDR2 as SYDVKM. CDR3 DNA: TGTGCCAGCAGTTTTTACCTGGGCGAGAACACTGAAGCTTTCTTT. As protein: CASSFYLGENTEAFF.

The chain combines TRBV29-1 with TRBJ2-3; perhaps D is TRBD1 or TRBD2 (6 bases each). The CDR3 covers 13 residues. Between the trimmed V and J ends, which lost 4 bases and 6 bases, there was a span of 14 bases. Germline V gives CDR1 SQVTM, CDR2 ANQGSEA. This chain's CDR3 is CSVGLGGGDTQYF. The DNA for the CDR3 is TGCAGCGTTGGACTAGGAGGGGGTGATACGCAGTATTTT.

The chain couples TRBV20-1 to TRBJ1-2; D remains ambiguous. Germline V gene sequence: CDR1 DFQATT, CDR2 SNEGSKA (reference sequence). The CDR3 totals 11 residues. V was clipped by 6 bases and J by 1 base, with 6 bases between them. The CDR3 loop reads CSAPYNYGYTF. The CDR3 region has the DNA TGCAGTGCCCCCTATAACTATGGCTACACCTTC.

Here the CDR3 reads CASSDSGNEQFF. Written as DNA, the CDR3 is TGCGCCAGCAGCGACTCGGGCAATGAGCAGTTCTTC. The V gene is TRBV5-1, the J gene TRBJ2-1; D uncertain. Germline V gives CDR1 SGHRS, CDR2 YFSETQ. CDR3 length equals 12 residues. The V end was cut by 4 bases, the J end by 6 bases, with 8 bases between. The whole variable domain, remainder taken from reference TRBV5-1 and TRBJ2-1, is KAGVTQTPRYLIKTRGQQVTLSCSPISGHRSVSWYQQTPGQGLQFLFEYFSETQRNKGNFPGRFSGRQFSNSRSEMNVSTLELGDSALYLCASSDSGNEQFFGPGTRLTVL.

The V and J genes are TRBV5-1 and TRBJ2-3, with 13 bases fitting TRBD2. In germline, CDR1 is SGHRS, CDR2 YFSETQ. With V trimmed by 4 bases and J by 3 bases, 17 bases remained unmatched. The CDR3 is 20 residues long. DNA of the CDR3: TGCGCCAGCAGCCCCGTAGGGACTAGCGGGACTCGAACTGGGACAGATACGCAGTATTTT. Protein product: CASSPVGTSGTRTGTDTQYF.

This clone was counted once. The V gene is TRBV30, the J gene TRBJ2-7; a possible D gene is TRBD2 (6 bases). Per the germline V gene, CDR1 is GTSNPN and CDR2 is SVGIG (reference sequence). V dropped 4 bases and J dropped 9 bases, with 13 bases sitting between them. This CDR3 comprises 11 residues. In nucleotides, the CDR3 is TGTGCCTGGACCGAGGGACTTGGGCAGTACTTC. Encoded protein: CAWTEGLGQYF.

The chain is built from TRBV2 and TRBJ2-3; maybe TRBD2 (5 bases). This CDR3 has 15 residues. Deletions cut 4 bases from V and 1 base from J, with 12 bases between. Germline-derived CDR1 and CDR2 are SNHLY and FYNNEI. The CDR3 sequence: CASSGGGYRTDTQYF. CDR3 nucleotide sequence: TGTGCCAGCAGTGGAGGAGGATACCGCACAGATACGCAGTATTTT. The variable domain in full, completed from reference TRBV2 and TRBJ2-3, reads EPEVTQTPSHQVTQMGQEVILRCVPISNHLYFYWYRQILGQKVEFLVSFYNNEISEKSEIFDDQFSVERPDGSNFTLKIRSTKLEDSAMYFCASSGGGYRTDTQYFGPGTRLTVL.

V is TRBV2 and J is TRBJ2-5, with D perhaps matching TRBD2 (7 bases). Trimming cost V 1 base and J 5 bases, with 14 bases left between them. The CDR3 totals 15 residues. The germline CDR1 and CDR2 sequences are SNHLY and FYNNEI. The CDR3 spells CASSEGNGGPETQYF. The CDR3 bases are TGTGCCAGCAGTGAAGGGAACGGGGGGCCGGAGACCCAGTACTTC.

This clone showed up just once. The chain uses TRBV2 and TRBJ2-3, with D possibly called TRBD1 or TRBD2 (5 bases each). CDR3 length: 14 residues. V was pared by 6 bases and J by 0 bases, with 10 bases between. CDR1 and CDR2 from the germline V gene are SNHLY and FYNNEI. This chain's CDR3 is CASSPGLSTDTQYF. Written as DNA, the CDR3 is TGTGCCAGCAGCCCGGGGCTTAGCACAGATACGCAGTATTTT.

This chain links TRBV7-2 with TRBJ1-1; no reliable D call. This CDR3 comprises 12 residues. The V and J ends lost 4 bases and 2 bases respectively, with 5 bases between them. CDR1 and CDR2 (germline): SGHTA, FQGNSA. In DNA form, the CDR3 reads TGTGCCAGCAGCTCGGCTAACACTGAAGCTTTCTTT. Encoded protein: CASSSANTEAFF.

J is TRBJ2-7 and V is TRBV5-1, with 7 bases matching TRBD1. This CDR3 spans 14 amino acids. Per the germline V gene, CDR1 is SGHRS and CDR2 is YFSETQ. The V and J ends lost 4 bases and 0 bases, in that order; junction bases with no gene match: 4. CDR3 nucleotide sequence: TGCGCCAGCAGCCTTGGGACAGCCTCCTACGAGCAGTACTTC. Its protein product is CASSLGTASYEQYF.

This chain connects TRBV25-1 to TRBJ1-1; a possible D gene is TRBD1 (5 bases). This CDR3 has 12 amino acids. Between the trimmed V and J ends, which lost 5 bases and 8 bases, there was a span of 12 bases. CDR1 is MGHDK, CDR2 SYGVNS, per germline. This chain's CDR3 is CASSSLGGEAFF. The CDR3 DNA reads TGTGCCAGCAGTTCCCTGGGGGGGGAAGCTTTCTTT.

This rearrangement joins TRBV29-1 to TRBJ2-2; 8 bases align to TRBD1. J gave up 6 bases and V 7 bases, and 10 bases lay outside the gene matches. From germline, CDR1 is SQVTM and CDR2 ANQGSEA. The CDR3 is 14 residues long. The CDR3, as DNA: TGCAGCGGCCGGGTGGGACAGGTCGCCGGGGAGCTGTTTTTT. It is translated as CSGRVGQVAGELFF.

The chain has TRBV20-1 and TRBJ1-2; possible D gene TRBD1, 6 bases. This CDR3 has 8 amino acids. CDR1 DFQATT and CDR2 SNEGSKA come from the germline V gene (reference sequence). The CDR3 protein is CRTGRYTF. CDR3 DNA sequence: TGCAGGACAGGCCGCTACACCTTC.

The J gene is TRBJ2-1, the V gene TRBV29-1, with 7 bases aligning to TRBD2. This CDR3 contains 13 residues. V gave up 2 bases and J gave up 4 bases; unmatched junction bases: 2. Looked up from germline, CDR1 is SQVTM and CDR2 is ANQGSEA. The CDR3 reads CSVEPSGYNEQFF. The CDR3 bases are TGCAGCGTTGAACCTAGCGGATACAATGAGCAGTTCTTC.

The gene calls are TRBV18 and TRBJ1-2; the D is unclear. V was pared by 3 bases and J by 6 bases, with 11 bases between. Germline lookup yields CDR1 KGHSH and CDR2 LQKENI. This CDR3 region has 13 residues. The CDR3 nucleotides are TGTGCCAGCTCACCTAACGGCCCCGATGGCTACACCTTC. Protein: CASSPNGPDGYTF.

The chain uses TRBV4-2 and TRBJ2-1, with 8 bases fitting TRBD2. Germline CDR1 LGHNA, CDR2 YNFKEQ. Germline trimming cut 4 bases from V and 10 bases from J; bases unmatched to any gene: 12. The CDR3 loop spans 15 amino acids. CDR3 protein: CASSPRAQRESEQFF. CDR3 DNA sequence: TGTGCCAGCAGCCCCCGGGCCCAGCGGGAGAGCGAGCAGTTCTTC.

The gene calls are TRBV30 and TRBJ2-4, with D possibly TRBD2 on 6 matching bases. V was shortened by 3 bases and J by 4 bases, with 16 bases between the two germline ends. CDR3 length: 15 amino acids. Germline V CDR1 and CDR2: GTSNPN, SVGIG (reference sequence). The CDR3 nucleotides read TGTGCCTGGAGCCCCCGTGGTAGCGGAAAAAACATTCAGTACTTC. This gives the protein CAWSPRGSGKNIQYF.

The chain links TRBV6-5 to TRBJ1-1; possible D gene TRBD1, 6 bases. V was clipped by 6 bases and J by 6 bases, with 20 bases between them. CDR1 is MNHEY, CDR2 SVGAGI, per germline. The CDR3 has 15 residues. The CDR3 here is CASRHQQGVSAEAFF. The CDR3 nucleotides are TGTGCCAGCAGGCATCAACAGGGCGTGTCGGCTGAAGCTTTCTTT.

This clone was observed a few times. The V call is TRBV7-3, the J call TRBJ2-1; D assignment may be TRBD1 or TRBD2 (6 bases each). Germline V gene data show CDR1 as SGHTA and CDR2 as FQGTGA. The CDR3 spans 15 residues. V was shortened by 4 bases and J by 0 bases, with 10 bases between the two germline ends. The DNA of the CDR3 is TGTGCCAGCAGCTCGGGGGCAGCCTCCTACAATGAGCAGTTCTTC. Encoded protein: CASSSGAASYNEQFF.

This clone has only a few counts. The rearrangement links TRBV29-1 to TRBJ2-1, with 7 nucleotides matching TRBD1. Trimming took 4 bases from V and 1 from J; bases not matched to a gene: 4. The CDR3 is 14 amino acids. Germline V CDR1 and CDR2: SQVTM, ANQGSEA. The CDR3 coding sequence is TGCAGCGTTGCGGCCAGGGGGTCCTACAATGAGCAGTTCTTC. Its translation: CSVAARGSYNEQFF.